This T cell receptor beta chain was observed in a study of memory CD4+ T cells and cytomegalovirus serostatus. V was cut by 0 bases and J by 3 bases, with 14 bases left in between. Per germline, CDR1 KGHSH and CDR2 LQKENI. There are 16 residues in the CDR3. The sort gate was single viable CD3+CD4+CD8-CD45RO+ cells for memory CD4+ T cells. TCRdb's copy holds only in-frame clones and misses some; the assay was immunoSEQ multiplex PCR. In the table there are 35,000 to 50,000 clones, about three quarters of which are singletons. The sample consisted of memory CD4+ T cells from blood. This sequence originates from an adult in good health and CMV-seronegative. The chain joins TRBV18 to TRBJ1-1, with D possibly being TRBD1 (5 bases). In nucleotides, the CDR3 is TGTGCCAGCTCACCACCTGCAGGGCACTCGTACACTGAAGCTTTCTTT. This translates into CASSPPAGHSYTEAFF.